These 22 T cell receptor beta chains originate from one sample sequenced in a study of a mutant IDH1 vaccine in newly diagnosed glioma (dated by TCRdb to about 2021). The time point label for this specimen denotes: baseline, week 1 (first vaccination visit). The treatment or condition label on this specimen signifies: pre-vaccination baseline after standard-of-care therapy. The library came from the immunoSEQ multiplex PCR assay. TCRdb holds this immuneACCESS table with in-frame rearrangements only. Some clones are missing; in checked studies, unresolved V genes explain under half, and the rest has no known cause. The sample profile shows 80,000 to 100,000 clones; about four fifths of them were found once. Of the sample, less than 6.5% falls within the top ten clones. This specimen consisted of PBMCs, obtained from a glioma patient treated with radiotherapy, temozolomide or both. These TCRs come from a middle-aged man with glioma. Some clones in this sample may be carry-over from other donors' samples.

This clone has just one count. This chain links TRBV27 with TRBJ2-1; 11 nucleotides match TRBD1. This CDR3 region has 14 residues. The ends lost 10 bases at V and 7 bases at J; junction bases unmatched: 9. Germline V gene data show CDR1 as MNHEY and CDR2 as SMNVEV (reference sequence). The CDR3 nucleotides are TGTGCCACCGACGGGGACAGGGGGTCTAATGAGCAGTTCTTC. Its translation is CATDGDRGSNEQFF.

The rearrangement uses TRBV6-4 and TRBJ2-2; 7 bases map to TRBD1. The CDR3 is 13 amino acids. The germline V gene encodes CDR1 MRHNA and CDR2 SNTAGT. V lost 4 bases and J lost 5; bases outside the gene matches: 1. The CDR3 spells CASSVTGTGELFF. The CDR3 bases are TGTGCCAGCAGTGTGACAGGGACCGGGGAGCTGTTTTTT.

This chain uses TRBV10-3 with TRBJ2-5, with TRBD2 as a possible D gene (5 bases). Germline CDR1 and CDR2: ENHRY and SYGVKD. V shed 10 bases and J shed 3 bases, with 18 bases lying between them. CDR3 size: 14 residues. The CDR3 region has the DNA TGTGCCACCACCGGGATGATTAACAAAGAGACCCAGTACTTC. It encodes CATTGMINKETQYF.

The chain carries TRBV30 and TRBJ2-7; D might be TRBD2 (7 bases). V was cut by 5 bases and J by 6 bases, with 23 bases left in between. Germline CDR1 is GTSNPN and CDR2 is SVGIG (reference sequence). CDR3 size: 15 residues. The CDR3 spells CAWSLGGPITGEQYF. The DNA for the CDR3 is TGTGCCTGGTCCCTGGGGGGGCCGATCACGGGCGAGCAGTACTTC.

This rearrangement joins TRBV2 to TRBJ2-7; 7 bases align to TRBD1. This CDR3 contains 15 residues. The trim removed 3 bases at V and 3 bases at J, leaving 8 bases unmatched. CDR1 SNHLY and CDR2 FYNNEI come from the germline V gene. CDR3 DNA: TGTGCCAGCAGTGACACGGCAGGGGGTTTCTACGAGCAGTACTTC. Translating it yields CASSDTAGGFYEQYF.

The V gene is TRBV7-9, the J gene TRBJ1-6; tentatively, D is TRBD1 (5 bases). The CDR3 has 14 amino acids. V gave up 4 bases and J gave up 7 bases, with 11 bases separating them. The V gene's germline CDR1 is SEHNR and CDR2 FQNEAQ (reference sequence). The CDR3 reads CASSYLGGNSPLHF. The CDR3 nucleotides read TGTGCCAGCAGCTACCTGGGGGGGAATTCACCCCTCCACTTT.

The chain couples TRBV2 to TRBJ2-3; either TRBD1 or TRBD2 may fit D (5 bases each). V was cut by 6 bases and J by 1 base, with 11 bases left in between. The CDR3 loop spans 14 amino acids. Germline-derived CDR1 and CDR2 are SNHLY and FYNNEI. The CDR3 spells CASRPGPGTDTQYF. The DNA of the CDR3 is TGTGCCAGCAGACCGGGACCCGGCACAGATACGCAGTATTTT.

This chain uses TRBV10-3 with TRBJ2-1; 7 positions agree with TRBD1. Trimming at V came to 4 bases and at J to 3 bases, leaving 3 bases not matched to a gene. CDR1 and CDR2 (germline): ENHRY, SYGVKD. This CDR3 is built from 14 residues. CDR3 nucleotide sequence: TGTGCCATCAGTGGAACAGGGGACTACAATGAGCAGTTCTTC. As protein: CAISGTGDYNEQFF.

V and J are TRBV27 and TRBJ1-1; D unclear. Germline V lookup: CDR1 MNHEY, CDR2 SMNVEV (reference sequence). This CDR3 is 12 amino acids long. Trimming stripped 5 bases from V and 1 base from J, with 5 bases between. In DNA form, the CDR3 reads TGTGCCAGCAGTGCAGGGAACACTGAAGCTTTCTTT. Protein product: CASSAGNTEAFF.

V and J are TRBV5-1 and TRBJ1-2; 8 nucleotides match TRBD1. CDR3 length: 16 residues. The V gene end was trimmed by 4 bases and the J gene end by 1 base; junction bases not matched to a gene: 9. Germline CDR1 and CDR2: SGHRS and YFSETQ. The CDR3: CASSKTGAQINYGYTF. CDR3 nucleotide sequence: TGCGCCAGCAGCAAGACAGGGGCCCAGATTAACTATGGCTACACCTTC.

This chain links TRBV25-1 with TRBJ1-2; the D is unclear. The CDR3 is 13 residues long. V lost 2 bases and J 2 bases, leaving 6 bases between the germline ends. Germline V gene data show CDR1 as MGHDK and CDR2 as SYGVNS. CDR3 nucleotide sequence: TGTGCCAGCAGTGAACGAGGGAACTATGGCTACACCTTC. Translated, it gives CASSERGNYGYTF.

This clone was recorded only once. The genes are TRBV13 and TRBJ1-2; D not certain. The germline V and J ends were trimmed by 1 base and 4 bases, with 7 bases remaining between them. Germline-derived CDR1 and CDR2 are PRHDT and FYEKMQ (reference sequence). The CDR3 is 13 amino acids. The CDR3 sequence is CASSLEGFYGYTF. DNA of the CDR3: TGTGCCAGCAGCTTAGAAGGTTTCTATGGCTACACCTTC.

The chain has TRBV4-1 and TRBJ1-3, with TRBD1 as a possible D gene (5 bases). The CDR3 has 20 residues. The V and J ends lost 1 base and 3 bases respectively, with 25 bases between them. CDR1 is MGHRA, CDR2 YSYEKL, per germline. The chain's CDR3 is CASSQVVFYCFRQYGNTIYF. In DNA form, the CDR3 reads TGCGCCAGCAGCCAAGTCGTTTTTTATTGTTTTCGACAGTATGGAAACACCATATATTTT.

This chain uses TRBV5-1 with TRBJ2-2, with 12 bases fitting TRBD1. V was pared by 3 bases and J by 5 bases, with 5 bases of the junction left unmatched. Germline CDR1 and CDR2: SGHRS and YFSETQ. This CDR3 comprises 16 residues. CDR3 in amino acids: CASSSGTGGWTGELFF. CDR3 DNA: TGCGCCAGCAGCTCCGGGACAGGGGGCTGGACCGGGGAGCTGTTTTTT.

This clone was seen once. The rearrangement joins TRBV2 to TRBJ1-1, with no clear D. Trimming removed 4 bases at V and 5 bases at J, with 11 bases between. Germline V gene lookup returns CDR1 SNHLY and CDR2 FYNNEI. The CDR3 has 13 residues. The CDR3 DNA follows: TGTGCCAGCAGTGCAGACATCCGTACTGAAGCTTTCTTT. It yields the protein CASSADIRTEAFF.

The V and J genes are TRBV2 and TRBJ1-5; maybe TRBD1 (5 bases). CDR3 length: 12 residues. The germline V gene has CDR1 SNHLY and CDR2 FYNNEI. Trimming took off 6 bases at V and 9 bases at J, with 12 bases between the two ends. The CDR3 is CASSGGVRPQHF. The CDR3 nucleotides are TGTGCCAGCAGCGGAGGGGTGAGGCCCCAGCATTTT.

CDR3 bases: TGCGCCAGCAAGAGGACAGCGAGTAGCACAGATACGCAGTATTTT. As protein: CASKRTASSTDTQYF. The rearrangement uses TRBV10-1 and TRBJ2-3, with a tentative D call TRBD1 (6 bases). Germline CDR1 and CDR2: WNHNN and SYGVQD (reference sequence). The CDR3 spans 15 residues. The germline V and J ends were trimmed by 7 bases and 0 bases, with 14 bases remaining between them.

V is TRBV7-9 and J is TRBJ1-2; D gene ambiguous. The CDR3 covers 12 residues. Germline lookup yields CDR1 SEHNR and CDR2 FQNEAQ (reference sequence). Trimming stripped 6 bases from V and 6 bases from J, with 11 bases between. CDR3 in amino acids: CASSYSGDGYTF. CDR3 coding DNA: TGTGCCAGCAGTTACTCAGGCGATGGCTACACCTTC.

This rearrangement joins TRBV6-5 to TRBJ2-7; D gene ambiguous. V gave up 10 bases and J gave up 7 bases, with 11 bases separating them. Germline V gene data show CDR1 as MNHEY and CDR2 as SVGAGI. The CDR3 runs 10 residues. The CDR3, as DNA: TGTGCCACCGGCCTGAGGGAGCAGTACTTC. It specifies CATGLREQYF.

This clone has a handful of counts. The V call is TRBV4-2, the J call TRBJ2-2, with TRBD2 matching 8 bases. The CDR3 runs 17 residues. CDR1 and CDR2 from the germline V gene are LGHNA and YNFKEQ. Unmatched junction bases numbered 7, after V lost 0 bases and J lost 4 bases. The CDR3 spells CASSQERAGGLTGELFF. The CDR3 nucleotides are TGTGCCAGCAGCCAAGAAAGGGCGGGGGGCCTCACCGGGGAGCTGTTTTTT.

The genes are TRBV7-9 and TRBJ2-2, with 7 bases aligning to TRBD2. Looked up from germline, CDR1 is SEHNR and CDR2 is FQNEAQ (reference sequence). The CDR3 runs 15 residues. Germline trimming cut 5 bases from V and 0 bases from J; bases unmatched to any gene: 3. The CDR3 is CASSLGGANTGELFF. The CDR3 nucleotides read TGTGCCAGCAGCCTTGGGGGGGCGAACACCGGGGAGCTGTTTTTT.

The rearrangement joins TRBV6-5 to TRBJ2-3; TRBD2 aligns across 7 bases. The V and J ends lost 5 bases and 5 bases, in that order; junction bases with no gene match: 10. Germline V lookup: CDR1 MNHEY, CDR2 SVGAGI. The CDR3 is 15 amino acids. CDR3 protein: CASSPQAGSLDTQYF. The CDR3 DNA reads TGTGCCAGCAGTCCCCAAGCGGGGAGCTTAGATACGCAGTATTTT.